A single sample gave rise to the 14 T cell receptor beta chains below, sequenced in a study of blood T cell repertoires in COVID-19. Sequencing was performed with immunoSEQ multiplex PCR; in TCRdb, only in-frame clones are kept and a portion is missing. The sample shows 50,000 to 60,000 clones, around 87% of them seen only once. Sequencing input: peripheral blood. The receptors were sampled from a human donor with active COVID-19. The donor label of this sample is uncertain.

The gene calls are TRBV4-1 and TRBJ1-4; 9 bases are a match to TRBD1. V gave up 4 bases and J gave up 4 bases; unmatched junction bases: 1. Germline V gene data show CDR1 as MGHRA and CDR2 as YSYEKL. The CDR3 is 14 residues long. In DNA form, the CDR3 reads TGCGCCAGCAGCCGGGACAGGGATAATGAAAAACTGTTTTTT. Encoded protein: CASSRDRDNEKLFF.

The V gene is TRBV21-1, the J gene TRBJ2-5; the DNA was not compared with TRBD2, the D call given in the table. TRBV21-1 constitutes a pseudogene. The CDR3 has 13 residues. DNA of the CDR3: TGTGCCAGCAGCAGCGGGGGTTGGGAGACCCAGTACTTC. It yields the protein CASSSGGWETQYF.

J is TRBJ2-7 and V is TRBV7-3, with D possibly being TRBD1 (5 bases). Germline CDR1 SGHTA, CDR2 FQGTGA. Trimming left V 5 bases short and J 5 bases short, with 13 bases between. CDR3 length: 13 residues. The CDR3 nucleotides are TGTGCCAGCAGCCAGGACGCAGGGCACGAGCAGTACTTC. It encodes CASSQDAGHEQYF.

This clone turned up a few times. The J gene is TRBJ1-2, the V gene TRBV3-1 (or the pseudogene TRBV3-2); 8 nucleotides align to TRBD1. The CDR3 is 13 residues long. Germline-derived CDR1 and CDR2 are LGHDT and YNNKEL (reference sequence). V shed 4 bases, J shed 2 bases, and the junction held 0 bases outside the gene matches. For the CDR3, the DNA is TGTGCCAGCAGCCGACAGGGGAACTATGGCTACACCTTC. Protein sequence: CASSRQGNYGYTF.

The chain combines TRBV24-1 with TRBJ1-1; TRBD1 might be the D (6 bases). V was cut by 4 bases and J by 9 bases, with 8 bases left in between. This CDR3 region has 11 residues. From germline, CDR1 is KGHDR and CDR2 SFDVKD. CDR3 sequence reads: CATSDGTKAFF. CDR3 DNA: TGTGCCACCAGTGACGGGACAAAAGCTTTCTTT.

This chain joins TRBV2 and TRBJ1-5, with 11 bases lining up with TRBD1. CDR3 size: 18 residues. CDR1 is SNHLY and CDR2 is FYNNEI in the germline V gene. The ends lost 2 bases at V and 0 bases at J; junction bases unmatched: 6. The DNA for the CDR3 is TGTGCCAGCAGTGAATCGGACAGGGGGCGGGGTAGCAATCAGCCCCAGCATTTT. The encoded protein is CASSESDRGRGSNQPQHF. Complete variable domain (other parts from reference TRBV2 and TRBJ1-5): EPEVTQTPSHQVTQMGQEVILRCVPISNHLYFYWYRQILGQKVEFLVSFYNNEISEKSEIFDDQFSVERPDGSNFTLKIRSTKLEDSAMYFCASSESDRGRGSNQPQHFGDGTRLSIL.

The chain employs TRBV9 and TRBJ2-1; 7 bases agree with TRBD1. V lost 3 bases and J lost 4; bases outside the gene matches: 7. Germline V gene lookup returns CDR1 SGDLS and CDR2 YYNGEE. The CDR3 consists of 15 residues. CDR3 region: CASSERQGEYNEQFF. In DNA, the CDR3 is TGTGCCAGCAGCGAGAGACAGGGCGAATACAATGAGCAGTTCTTC.

This clone was counted a single time. This chain connects TRBV9 to TRBJ2-2, with D perhaps matching TRBD2 (7 bases). Per germline, CDR1 SGDLS and CDR2 YYNGEE. Trimming removed 0 bases from V and 0 bases from J, with 9 bases in between. The CDR3 contains 16 residues. The CDR3 region is CASSVGGGTNTGELFF. CDR3 bases: TGTGCCAGCAGCGTAGGGGGGGGCACGAACACCGGGGAGCTGTTTTTT.

The genes are TRBV7-9 and TRBJ2-7; 9 bases agree with TRBD2. Germline loops: CDR1 SEHNR, CDR2 FQNEAQ (reference sequence). This CDR3 comprises 16 residues. V lost 1 base and J lost 3; bases outside the gene matches: 7. The CDR3 DNA sequence: TGTGCCAGCAGCTTAGTAGGTCTAGCGGGGAACTACGAGCAGTACTTC. It translates to CASSLVGLAGNYEQYF. Drawing the rest from reference TRBV7-9 and TRBJ2-7, the complete variable domain is DTGVSQNPRHKITKRGQNVTFRCDPISEHNRLYWYRQTLGQGPEFLTYFQNEAQLEKSRLLSDRFSAERPKGSFSTLEIQRTEQGDSAMYLCASSLVGLAGNYEQYFGPGTRLTVT.

The genes are TRBV6-6 and TRBJ2-6, with 7 bases fitting TRBD2. The CDR3 covers 16 residues. V lost 5 bases to trimming and J lost 3 bases; unmatched junction nucleotides: 7. Per germline, CDR1 MNHNY and CDR2 SVGAGI (reference sequence). CDR3 DNA sequence: TGTGCCAGCAGTATGGGGGGGGTGGTTGGGGCCAACGTCCTGACTTTC. Translating gives CASSMGGVVGANVLTF.

V and J are TRBV30 and TRBJ2-7; D perhaps matches TRBD1 (5 bases). The CDR3 consists of 14 residues. Trimming removed 3 bases at V and 6 bases at J, with 18 bases between. The germline CDR1 and CDR2 sequences are GTSNPN and SVGIG (reference sequence). This CDR3 is CAWRSRQGSAEQYF. Written as DNA, the CDR3 is TGTGCCTGGAGAAGCAGGCAGGGAAGTGCCGAGCAGTACTTC.

The chain combines TRBV6-5 with TRBJ1-1; D unresolved. The V and J ends lost 6 bases and 7 bases respectively, with 18 bases between them. This CDR3 has 14 amino acids. CDR1 MNHEY and CDR2 SVGAGI come from the germline V gene. The CDR3, as DNA: TGTGCCAGCAGCTCCCCCCGGGGAACGGGTGAAGCTTTCTTT. Encoded protein: CASSSPRGTGEAFF.

This clone is medium-sized. The chain has TRBV19 and TRBJ2-7; TRBD2 might be the D (6 bases). The V end lost 5 bases, the J end lost 5 bases, and 16 bases lay between the germline ends. CDR1 LNHDA and CDR2 SQIVND come from the germline V gene (reference sequence). The CDR3 contains 14 residues. The DNA for the CDR3 is TGTGCCAGTAGTCCAGCCCGGGAGCCTAACGAGCAGTACTTC. It is translated as CASSPAREPNEQYF. Looking up the rest from reference TRBV19 and TRBJ2-7 gives the full variable domain: DGGITQSPKYLFRKEGQNVTLSCEQNLNHDAMYWYRQDPGQGLRLIYYSQIVNDFQKGDIAEGYSVSREKKESFPLTVTSAQKNPTAFYLCASSPAREPNEQYFGPGTRLTVT.

The V call is TRBV28, the J call TRBJ1-5; TRBD1 might be the D (5 bases). The V gene's germline CDR1 is MDHEN and CDR2 SYDVKM. The CDR3 spans 16 residues. The V and J ends lost 6 bases and 7 bases respectively, with 22 bases between them. CDR3 sequence reads: CASRGGNRRTGQPQHF. CDR3 sequence (DNA): TGTGCCAGCAGGGGAGGGAACAGGCGGACCGGGCAGCCCCAGCATTTT.